The sequence of this T cell receptor (beta chain) was determined in a study of blood T cells in healthy people across ages. As regards this clonotype: Mismatch with germline at one junction end may stem from a read error.

The use of a sample-barcoded 5' primer and a J-beta primer mix characterized a second PCR of about 7 to 12 cycles. Every cDNA molecule bore a tag from a template-switch adaptor containing 12 random nucleotides. TCRdb redid the calling of the 5' RACE reads with MiXCR, one entry per CDR3 protein. The sample lists roughly 1.9 million distinct CDR3 sequences, approximately 39% occurring once. The CDR3 has 13 residues. Germline V gives CDR1 MNHNY, CDR2 SVGAGI (reference sequence). The TCR sequence derives from a human donor in good health. The J gene is TRBJ1-6, the V gene TRBV6-6; D might be TRBD1 (6 bases). Sample: blood. The CDR3 DNA follows: TGTGCCAGCACCGGACAGAGTAATTCGCCCCTCCACTTT. This translates into CASTGQSNSPLHF.